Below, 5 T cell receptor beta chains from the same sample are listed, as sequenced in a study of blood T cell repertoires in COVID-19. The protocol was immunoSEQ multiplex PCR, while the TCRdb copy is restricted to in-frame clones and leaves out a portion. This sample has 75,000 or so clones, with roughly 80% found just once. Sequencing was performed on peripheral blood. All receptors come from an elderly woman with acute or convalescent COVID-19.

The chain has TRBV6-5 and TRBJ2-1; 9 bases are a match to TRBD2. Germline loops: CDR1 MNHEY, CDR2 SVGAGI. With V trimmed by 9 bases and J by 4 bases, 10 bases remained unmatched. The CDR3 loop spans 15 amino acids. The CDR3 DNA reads TGTGCCAGTTCGGGTAGCGGGAGAGGGTACAATGAGCAGTTCTTC. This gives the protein CASSGSGRGYNEQFF.

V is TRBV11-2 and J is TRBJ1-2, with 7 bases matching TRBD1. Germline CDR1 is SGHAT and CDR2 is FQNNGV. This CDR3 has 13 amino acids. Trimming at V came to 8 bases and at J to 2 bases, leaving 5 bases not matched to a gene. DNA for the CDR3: TGTGCCAGCCGCAAGGGACAGAACTATGGCTACACCTTC. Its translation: CASRKGQNYGYTF.

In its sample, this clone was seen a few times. CDR3: CASSQQGNTEAFF. In nucleotides, the CDR3 is TGTGCCAGCAGCCAACAGGGGAACACTGAAGCTTTCTTT. The chain uses TRBV11-2 and TRBJ1-1, with a weak D call TRBD1 (6 bases). This CDR3 has 13 residues. Between the trimmed V and J ends, which lost 5 bases and 1 base, there was a span of 8 bases. The germline V gene has CDR1 SGHAT and CDR2 FQNNGV. Variable domain in full (rest from reference TRBV11-2 and TRBJ1-1): EAGVAQSPRYKIIEKRQSVAFWCNPISGHATLYWYQQILGQGPKLLIQFQNNGVVDDSQLPKDRFSAERLKGVDSTLKIQPAKLEDSAVYLCASSQQGNTEAFFGQGTRLTVV.

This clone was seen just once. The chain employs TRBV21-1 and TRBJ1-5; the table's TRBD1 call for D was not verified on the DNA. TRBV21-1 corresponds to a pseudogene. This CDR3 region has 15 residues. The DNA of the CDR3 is TGTGCCAGCAGCATAACGGGACAGGGGGATCAGCCCCAGCATTTT. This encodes CASSITGQGDQPQHF.

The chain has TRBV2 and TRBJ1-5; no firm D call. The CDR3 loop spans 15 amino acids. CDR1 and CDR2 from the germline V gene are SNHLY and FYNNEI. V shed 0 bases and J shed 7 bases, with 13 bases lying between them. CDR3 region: CASSEAHRPNQPQHF. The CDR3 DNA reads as TGTGCCAGCAGTGAAGCGCACAGACCAAACCAGCCCCAGCATTTT.